This T cell receptor beta chain emerged from a study of shared clonotypes between healthy human individuals. Study overall: Each donor's CD8 memory used one plate, CD8 naive two, each CD4 subset three.

Naive CD8 cells comprised CD45RO-negative, CCR7-positively selected cells, excluding terminally differentiated effector memory CD45RA+ cells. This clone was counted only a few times. The CDR3 spans 15 residues. Per germline, CDR1 MDHEN and CDR2 SYDVKM. The ends lost 5 bases at V and 0 bases at J; junction bases unmatched: 6. In the authors' methods: Junction-only immunoSEQ data arrived without quality scores, meaning filtering differed. Data came from immunoSEQ multiplex PCR; TCRdb stores just in-frame clones and leaves some out. That table is the source of V, J and clone size, and D and trimming were worked out from the DNA. The profile shows some 1,900,000 clones, less than 95% of them singletons.

The rearrangement joins TRBV28 to TRBJ1-2, with TRBD1 matching over 7 bases. Sequenced material: naive CD8+ T cells sorted from blood. The TCR originated in a man aged 18-30 years in good health. The CDR3 reads CASSDYRGANYGYTF. CDR3 nucleotides: TGTGCCAGCAGTGACTACAGGGGAGCTAACTATGGCTACACCTTC.